This record covers a single TCR beta chain. As yet, its antigen is unknown. This sample is drawn from a study of cytomegalovirus exposure and HLA in healthy donors. Overall study: Across about 400 genotyped donors, more than 75% landed in the Caucasian-associated ancestry cluster. Whole-study results and caveats: Data from an earlier analysis indicated that most TCR beta V segments were productive either about 90% or about 30% of the time. It emerged from a later analysis that several of the most significant clusters appeared to be linked to common viral pathogens. A later analysis showed TCR association rates differing by HLA locus, peaking at DRB1 and lowest at HLA-C.

The length of the CDR3 is 13 residues. Germline loops: CDR1 MNHNS, CDR2 SASEGT. With 7 bases removed from V and 8 bases from J, the gap between germline ends came to 15 bases. PCR amplification relied on 60 Vbeta primers (plus 13 Jbeta primers). The table came from immunoSEQ multiplex PCR; TCRdb's copy has only in-frame clones and leaves some out. Of 98,000 or so clones listed, over 75% were seen once; the top ten hold roughly 4.9%. Sequences were obtained from PBMCs. The chain couples TRBV6-1 to TRBJ2-1; tentative D call: TRBD2 (6 bases). The sequence was collected from a woman between 18 and 29 years old in good health and CMV-seropositive. The CDR3 sequence: CASNDGTRDEQFF. The DNA for the CDR3 is TGTGCCAGCAATGACGGGACTCGGGATGAGCAGTTCTTC.